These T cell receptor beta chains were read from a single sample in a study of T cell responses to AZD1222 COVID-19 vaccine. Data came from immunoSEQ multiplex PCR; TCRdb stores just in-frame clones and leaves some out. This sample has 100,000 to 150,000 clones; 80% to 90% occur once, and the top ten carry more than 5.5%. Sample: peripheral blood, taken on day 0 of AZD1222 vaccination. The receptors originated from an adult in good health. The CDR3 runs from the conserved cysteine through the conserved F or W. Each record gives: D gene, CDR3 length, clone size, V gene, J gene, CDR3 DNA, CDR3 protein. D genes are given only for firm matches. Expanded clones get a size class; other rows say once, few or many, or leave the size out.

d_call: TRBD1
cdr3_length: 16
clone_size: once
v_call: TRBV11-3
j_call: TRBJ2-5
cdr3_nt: TGTGCCAGCAGCCGCCGGACAGGGACCGTTCAAGAGACCCAGTACTTC
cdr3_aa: CASSRRTGTVQETQYF

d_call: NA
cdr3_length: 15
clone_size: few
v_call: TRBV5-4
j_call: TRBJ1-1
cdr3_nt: TGTGCCAGCACCCCCTCGTTTCGGGGGAACACTGAAGCTTTCTTT
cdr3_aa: CASTPSFRGNTEAFF

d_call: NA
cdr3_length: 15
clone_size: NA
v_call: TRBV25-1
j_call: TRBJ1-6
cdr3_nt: TGTGCCAGCAGTGAAGCGTCCTCCTATAATTCACCCCTCCACTTT
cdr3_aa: CASSEASSYNSPLHF

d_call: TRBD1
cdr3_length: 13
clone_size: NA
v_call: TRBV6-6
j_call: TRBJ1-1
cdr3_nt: TGTGCCAGCCAAACGGGGGGAGGGGGCCAGGCTTTCTTT
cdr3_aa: CASQTGGGGQAFF

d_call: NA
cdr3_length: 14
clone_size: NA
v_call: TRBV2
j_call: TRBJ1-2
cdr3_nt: TGTGCCAGCAGTGAAGCGGACAGCCTCTATGGCTACACCTTC
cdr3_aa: CASSEADSLYGYTF

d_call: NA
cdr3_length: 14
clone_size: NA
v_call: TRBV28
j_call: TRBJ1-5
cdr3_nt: TGTGCCAGCAGTTCCCCCCTAGGGGTCCGGCCCCAGCATTTT
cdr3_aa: CASSSPLGVRPQHF

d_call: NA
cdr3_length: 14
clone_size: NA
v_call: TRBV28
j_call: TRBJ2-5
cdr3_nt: TGTGCCAGCAGTTTAATACAGGGAGGAGAGACCCAGTACTTC
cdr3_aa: CASSLIQGGETQYF

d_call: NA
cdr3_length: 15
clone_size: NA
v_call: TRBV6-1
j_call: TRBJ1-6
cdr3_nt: TGTGCCAGCAGTGAACCTGCAGGGGAGGCGTCACCCCTCCACTTT
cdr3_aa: CASSEPAGEASPLHF

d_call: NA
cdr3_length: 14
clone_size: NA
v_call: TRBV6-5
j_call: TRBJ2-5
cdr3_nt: TGTGCCAGCAGTTACGGGCAGAACCTAGAGACCCAGTACTTC
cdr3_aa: CASSYGQNLETQYF

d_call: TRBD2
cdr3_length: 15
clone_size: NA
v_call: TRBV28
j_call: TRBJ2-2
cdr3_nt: TGTGCCAGCAGTTTAGAAGCGGGACGGACCGGGGAGCTGTTTTTT
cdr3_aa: CASSLEAGRTGELFF

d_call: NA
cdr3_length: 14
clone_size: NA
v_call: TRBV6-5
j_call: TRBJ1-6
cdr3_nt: TGTGCCAGCAGTTACGATAGCAATAATTCACCCCTCCACTTT
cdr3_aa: CASSYDSNNSPLHF

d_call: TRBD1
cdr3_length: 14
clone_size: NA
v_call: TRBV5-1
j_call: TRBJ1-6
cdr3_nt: TGCGCCAGCAGCTGGGGACAGTCCAATTCACCCCTCCACTTT
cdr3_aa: CASSWGQSNSPLHF

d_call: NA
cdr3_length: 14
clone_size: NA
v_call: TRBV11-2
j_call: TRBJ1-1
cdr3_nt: TGTGCCAGCAGCTTGTGGACAGTGAACACTGAAGCTTTCTTT
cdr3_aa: CASSLWTVNTEAFF

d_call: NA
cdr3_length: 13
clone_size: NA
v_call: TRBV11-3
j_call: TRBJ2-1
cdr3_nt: TGTGCCAGCAGCTTCACAGGTGGCGGTGAGCAGTTCTTC
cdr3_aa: CASSFTGGGEQFF

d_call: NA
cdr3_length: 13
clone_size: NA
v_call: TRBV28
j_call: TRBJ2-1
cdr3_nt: TGTGCCAGCAGTCCCTCCTCCTACAATGAGCAGTTCTTC
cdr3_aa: CASSPSSYNEQFF

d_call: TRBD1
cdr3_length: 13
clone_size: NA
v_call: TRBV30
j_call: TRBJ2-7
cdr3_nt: TGTGCCTCTTCAGGACAGGGGGCGGGGGAGCAGTACTTC
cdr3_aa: CASSGQGAGEQYF